The 2 T cell receptor beta chains presented below share a single source sample, sequenced in a study of shared clonotypes between healthy human individuals. The protocol was immunoSEQ multiplex PCR, while the TCRdb copy is restricted to in-frame clones and leaves out a portion. In the table there are some 1 million clones, approximately 72% of which are singletons. The sequenced sample consisted of memory CD4+ T cells sorted from blood. Described subset: CD45RA-negative fraction. Receptors originate from a man between 18 and 35 years old in good health.

At least ten counts were recorded for this clone. This chain links TRBV5-1 with TRBJ1-6; tentatively, D is TRBD1 (5 bases). Germline V gene data show CDR1 as SGHRS and CDR2 as YFSETQ. With 4 bases removed from V and 7 bases from J, the gap between germline ends came to 15 bases. This CDR3 spans 15 amino acids. The CDR3 here is CASSRTTDKNSPLHF. The CDR3 nucleotides read TGCGCCAGCAGCCGGACGACAGACAAAAATTCACCCCTCCACTTT.

The rearrangement links TRBV10-3 to TRBJ2-1, with D possibly called TRBD1 or TRBD2 (6 bases each). V was cut by 3 bases and J by 5 bases, with 14 bases left in between. In germline, CDR1 is ENHRY, CDR2 SYGVKD. CDR3 size: 15 residues. CDR3: CAISDGGRKNNEQFF. CDR3 DNA sequence: TGTGCCATCAGTGACGGGGGCCGAAAGAACAATGAGCAGTTCTTC.